The next 17 T cell receptor beta chains were all read from a single sample in a study of tissue T cells after allogeneic stem cell transplantation. Sequencing was performed with immunoSEQ multiplex PCR; in TCRdb, only in-frame clones are kept and a portion is missing. The sample consists of under 6,000 clones, more than 25% of them appearing once. The time point was: mouse harvest day 14 after allogeneic transplant. Mouse grafts combined 10^7 T-cell-depleted bone marrow cells with 10^6 splenic CD5+ T cells. The sequencing sample was made of skin. The source is a female BALB/c mouse given C57BL/6 T cells with graft-versus-host disease after an allogeneic hematopoietic cell transplant.

With regard to this clone: Genes here carry mouse names. The read ends 1 residue before the CDR3 terminus; that terminus is restored from the germline J gene. The chain carries TRBV23 and TRBJ2-5. The CDR3 totals 14 residues. From germline, CDR1 is KGHTA and CDR2 FQNQQP. The CDR3 here is CSSSQSNGQDTQYF. CDR3 bases read: TGCTCCAGCAGTCAATCGAACGGTCAAGACACCCAGTAC. The entire variable domain, with the rest obtained from reference TRBV23 and TRBJ2-5, is as follows: DAAVTQKPRYLIKMKGQEAEMKCIPEKGHTAVFWYQQKQSKELKFLIYFQNQQPLDQIDMVKERFSAVCPSSSLCSLGIRTCEAEDSALYLCSSSQSNGQDTQYFGPGTRLLVL.

Worth noting for this clone: Gene names are mouse gene names. The CDR3 end falls 1 residue outside the read, so it is completed with the germline J gene. The gene calls are TRBV26 and TRBJ2-4; 9 nucleotides match TRBD1. The CDR3 length is 14 residues. The V gene end was trimmed by 4 bases and the J gene end by 8 bases; junction bases not matched to a gene: 7. The V gene's germline CDR1 is KGHPV and CDR2 FQNQEV (reference sequence). The CDR3 loop is CASSPSGTGFTLYF. CDR3 DNA (partial): TGTGCCAGCAGTCCCTCCGGGACAGGGTTCACCTTGTAC.

Concerning this clone: Mouse germline and gene names are used. The read terminates 1 residue before the CDR3 end, so the remaining end is supplied by the germline J gene. This chain uses TRBV3 with TRBJ2-5; 8 bases match TRBD2. With V trimmed by 2 bases and J by 5 bases, 6 bases remained unmatched. This CDR3 is 15 amino acids long. Germline CDR1 is SNHLY and CDR2 is FYNGKV (reference sequence). The DNA read from the CDR3 is TGTGCCAGCAGCTTACGGGGGGGGCGCGGAGACACCCAGTAC. This gives the protein CASSLRGGRGDTQY. The CDR3 in full is CASSLRGGRGDTQYF.

By share, this clone ranks as large (0.1 to 1%). Genes here carry mouse names. The read halts 1 residue ahead of the CDR3 end, with the missing end drawn from the germline J gene. V gene TRBV19 combines with J gene TRBJ2-4, with 9 nucleotides matching TRBD2. The CDR3 loop spans 16 amino acids. The germline gives CDR1 FNHDT, CDR2 SITEND (reference sequence). With V trimmed by 2 bases and J by 0 bases, 4 bases remained unmatched. CDR3 amino acids: CASSIGTGSSQNTLYF. The part of the CDR3 DNA that was read is TGTGCCAGCAGTATTGGGACTGGGTCTAGTCAAAACACCTTGTAC.

This clone is medium-sized (0.01 to 0.1%). The genes are named according to mouse. The read finishes 1 residue shy of the CDR3 end, and the germline J gene is used to complete it. This chain uses TRBV13-1 with TRBJ2-7; the match to TRBD1 covers 10 bases. Germline V gene lookup returns CDR1 NSHNY and CDR2 SYGAGN. The length of the CDR3 is 15 residues. After removal of 4 bases from V and 0 bases from J, the junction contained 4 bases not matched to a gene. The CDR3 here is CASSRDRGFSYEQYF. CDR3 bases read: TGTGCCAGCAGTCGGGACAGGGGCTTCTCCTATGAACAGTAC.

By share, this clone counts as medium-sized (0.01 to 0.1%). Gene names denote mouse genes. The read terminates 1 residue before the CDR3 end, so the remaining end is supplied by the germline J gene. The chain uses TRBV23 and TRBJ2-2; the table calls TRBD2, which could not be checked here. This CDR3 has 13 amino acids. Germline CDR1 KGHTA, CDR2 FQNQQP. The chain's CDR3 is CSSSHMNTGQLYF. Incomplete CDR3 DNA: TGCTCCAGCAGTCATATGAACACCGGGCAGCTCTAC.

Worth noting for this clone: Germline and genes here are mouse. The sequence runs out 1 residue before the end of the CDR3; the remainder is reconstructed from the germline J gene. This chain connects TRBV26 to TRBJ2-7; 7 bases align to TRBD1. CDR1 and CDR2 (germline): KGHPV, FQNQEV (reference sequence). The length of the CDR3 is 15 residues. J lost 0 bases, V lost 0 bases, and 2 bases had no gene match. CDR3 DNA (partial): TGTGCCAGCAGTCTGTCGGCAGGGGGCTCCTATGAACAGTAC. It specifies CASSLSAGGSYEQY. The whole CDR3 reads CASSLSAGGSYEQYF.

Details on this clone: Gene labels here are mouse ones. The read falls 1 residue short of the CDR3 end, and the missing part is taken from the germline J gene. The chain links TRBV20 to TRBJ1-4; 7 positions agree with TRBD1. This CDR3 spans 14 amino acids. V lost 6 bases to trimming and J lost 4 bases; unmatched junction nucleotides: 8. Germline lookup yields CDR1 GFQATS and CDR2 STVNSAI. The CDR3 reads CGAPPGTDNERLFF. CDR3 DNA, as far as it was read: TGTGGTGCCCCACCCGGGACAGACAACGAAAGATTATTT.

This clone counts as medium-sized. Here the gene names and germline are mouse. The CDR3 end lies 1 residue beyond the end of the read and is filled in from the germline J gene. The V gene is TRBV16, the J gene TRBJ2-2; 13 nucleotides align to TRBD2. Losses at the gene ends were 4 bases for V and 4 bases for J; bases not matched to a gene: 0. This CDR3 region has 15 residues. In germline, CDR1 is SGHSA, CDR2 FRNQAP. The DNA read from the CDR3 is TGTGCAAGCAGCTGGGACTGGGGGGGCACCGGGCAGCTCTAC. Its protein is CASSWDWGGTGQLY. From start to end, the CDR3 is CASSWDWGGTGQLYF.

This clone is labeled medium-sized. All gene names here are mouse names. The missing CDR3 end, 1 residue past where the read stops, is filled in from the germline J gene. The chain couples TRBV26 to TRBJ1-1; D possibly corresponds to TRBD1 (5 bases). The CDR3 consists of 11 residues. Trimming cost V 6 bases and J 4 bases, with 6 bases left between them. The germline gives CDR1 KGHPV, CDR2 FQNQEV (reference sequence). Partial CDR3 DNA: TGTGCCAGCAGCAGGGTCACAGAAGTCTTC. Translating it yields CASSRVTEVF. The whole CDR3 reads CASSRVTEVFF.

Comment on this clone: Gene names denote mouse genes. The CDR3 end is not reached by the read, which stops 1 residue before it; the germline J gene fills it in. The chain links TRBV1 to TRBJ2-1; D could derive from TRBD1 or TRBD2 (6 bases each). Germline loops: CDR1 NSQYPW, CDR2 LRSPGD (reference sequence). Trimming shortened V by 0 bases and J by 7 bases, and 13 bases separated the two germline ends. The CDR3 has 15 amino acids. CDR3 amino acids: CTCSADPGALAEQFF. CDR3 bases read: TGCACCTGCAGTGCAGATCCGGGGGCGTTGGCTGAGCAGTTC.

Of note for this clone: The germline and genes are mouse ones. The CDR3 end lies 1 residue beyond the end of the read and is filled in from the germline J gene. The chain couples TRBV26 to TRBJ1-1; the D is unclear. Germline V gives CDR1 KGHPV, CDR2 FQNQEV (reference sequence). This CDR3 region has 11 residues. With 2 bases removed from V and 2 bases from J, the gap between germline ends came to 0 bases. Partial CDR3 DNA: TGTGCCAGCAGTCTGAACACAGAAGTCTTC. Encoded protein: CASSLNTEVF. The complete CDR3 protein is CASSLNTEVFF.

Of note for this clone: The gene names given are mouse names. Coverage ceases 1 residue before the CDR3 finishes, and the germline J gene fills in the end. The genes are TRBV3 and TRBJ1-1; TRBD1 might be the D (5 bases). V was pared by 4 bases and J by 1 base, with 7 bases between. The CDR3 extends over 13 amino acids. CDR1 and CDR2 from the germline V gene are SNHLY and FYNGKV (reference sequence). CDR3 residues: CASSSGGNTEVFF. The sequenced CDR3 bases are TGTGCCAGCAGCTCGGGGGGGAACACAGAAGTCTTC.

This clone is medium-sized (0.01 to 0.1%). Mouse names are used for the genes. The CDR3 end falls 1 residue outside the read, so it is completed with the germline J gene. The chain carries TRBV13-2 and TRBJ2-3; D tentatively fits TRBD1 or TRBD2 (5 bases each). The CDR3 extends over 16 amino acids. Deletions cut 0 bases from V and 0 bases from J, with 11 bases between. The V gene's germline CDR1 is NNHNN and CDR2 SYGAGS (reference sequence). The sequenced CDR3 bases are TGTGCCAGCGGTGATGCAATGGGGCCTAGTGCAGAAACGCTGTAT. This codes for CASGDAMGPSAETLY. The full CDR3 protein reads CASGDAMGPSAETLYF.

This clone is medium-sized within its sample. The listed genes are named as in mouse. Sequencing ends 1 residue short of the CDR3 end; the germline J gene provides the rest. This sequence joins TRBV23 and TRBJ2-4; the table names TRBD2, a call not compared with the DNA. The CDR3 contains 14 residues. Germline lookup yields CDR1 KGHTA and CDR2 FQNQQP. The CDR3 sequence: CSSSPLGGQNTLYF. The sequenced part of the CDR3 DNA is TGCTCCAGCAGTCCACTGGGGGGTCAAAACACCTTGTAC.

By share, this clone counts as medium-sized. Gene names refer to mouse genes. From the germline J gene comes the end of the CDR3, since the read stops 1 residue before it. This chain uses TRBV26 with TRBJ2-7; 8 bases agree with TRBD2. Germline CDR1 KGHPV, CDR2 FQNQEV (reference sequence). Trimming cost V 0 bases and J 5 bases; bases outside gene matches: 3. There are 14 residues in the CDR3. CDR3 in amino acids: CASSLSGGAHEQYF. The sequenced part of the CDR3 DNA is TGTGCCAGCAGTCTGTCCGGGGGGGCGCATGAACAGTAC.

In its sample, this clone is medium-sized. Germline and genes here are mouse. The read ends 1 residue shy of where the CDR3 ends; the end is completed using the germline J gene. V is TRBV26 and J is TRBJ2-2, with 10 positions matching TRBD1. The CDR3 is made up of 15 amino acids. V dropped 4 bases and J dropped 4; count of bases not matched to a gene: 3. Germline V gene sequence: CDR1 KGHPV, CDR2 FQNQEV (reference sequence). The sequenced part of the CDR3 DNA is TGTGCCAGCAGTCCCGACAGGGGGCTCACCGGGCAGCTCTAC. Its protein is CASSPDRGLTGQLY. The CDR3 in its entirety is CASSPDRGLTGQLYF. The entire variable domain, with the rest obtained from reference TRBV26 and TRBJ2-2, is as follows: NSKVIQTPRYLVKGQGQKAKMRCIPEKGHPVVFWYQQNKNNEFKFLINFQNQEVLQQIDMTEKRFSAECPSNSPCSLEIQSSEAGDSALYLCASSPDRGLTGQLYFGEGSKLTVL.